This TCR beta chain stems from a study of blood T cell repertoires in COVID-19. Study background: Acute and convalescent COVID-19 specimens originated in the United States, Italy and Spain.

No more than 2 weeks before study entry, exposed participants had met a case of COVID-19. CDR3 length equals 16 residues. Trimming removed 1 base from V and 2 bases from J; junction bases left unmatched: 4. Germline lookup yields CDR1 SGHVS and CDR2 FQNEAQ. Method: immunoSEQ multiplex PCR; TCRdb's copy keeps in-frame clones and lacks some. This sample has 180,000 or so clones, with over 70% found just once. The specimen was PBMCs or T cells enriched from blood (not recorded which). The chain combines TRBV7-8 with TRBJ1-5; 8 bases fit TRBD1. This TCR was recovered from a man between 60 and 75 years old who had been exposed to COVID-19. CDR3: CASSLVAGGGNQPQHF. DNA for the CDR3: TGTGCCAGCAGCTTAGTGGCAGGGGGCGGCAATCAGCCCCAGCATTTT. The complete variable domain, with remaining parts taken from reference TRBV7-8 and TRBJ1-5, reads GAGVSQSPRYKVAKRGQDVALRCDPISGHVSLFWYQQALGQGPEFLTYFQNEAQLDKSGLPSDRFFAERPEGSVSTLKIQRTQQEDSAVYLCASSLVAGGGNQPQHFGDGTRLSIL.